These T cell receptor beta chains were read from a single sample in a study of tumor and adjacent non-tumor tissue in lung cancer. TCRdb reanalysed the multiplex PCR reads using MiXCR and keeps one entry per CDR3 protein. The sample carries about 76,000 distinct CDR3 sequences, approximately 71% recorded once. The sample comprised lung tumor tissue. Receptors were obtained from a woman aged 65 to 85 with non-small cell lung cancer. The CDR3 runs from the conserved cysteine through the conserved F or W. D genes are given only for firm matches. Size is omitted from some rows. Given values are once, few, many or a class for expanded clones.

>TRBV11-1|.|TRBJ2-2|medium-sized
TGTGCCAGCAGCTTAGCAGCCAGGGTTACCGGGGAGCTGTTTTTT
CASSLAARVTGELFF
>TRBV6-1|TRBD2|TRBJ2-1|.
TGTACCAGCAGTCATGGGACTAGAAACAATGAGCAGTTATTC
CTSSHGTRNNEQLF
>TRBV7-9|.|TRBJ2-1|few
TGTGCCAGCAGCTCCCGACTAGATAACTCTTACAATGAGCAGTTCTTC
CASSSRLDNSYNEQFF
>TRBV11-3|.|TRBJ2-2|once
TGTGCTAGCAGCCCCCATCAATCGACACCGAACACTGGGGAGCTGTTTTTT
CASSPHQSTPNTGELFF
>TRBV7-2|.|TRBJ1-1|.
TGTGCTAGCAGTTACATAAACACTGAAGCTTTCTTT
CASSYINTEAFF
>TRBV6-1|.|TRBJ1-1|.
TGTGCCAGCAGTACCGCGACATTGGACACTGAAGCTTTCTTT
CASSTATLDTEAFF
>TRBV6-5|.|TRBJ2-6|.
TGTGCCAGCAGCTACTCGATGGACACTGGGACCAACGTCCTGACATTC
CASSYSMDTGTNVLTF
>TRBV10-1|.|TRBJ1-1|.
TGCGCCAGCAGTGGCAACTGGGGAAAGAACACTGAAGCTTTCTTT
CASSGNWGKNTEAFF
>TRBV6-2/TRBV6-3|TRBD2|TRBJ2-1|once
TGTGTCAGCATCCGCGGGAGCTGGCGTGAGCAGTTCTTC
CVSIRGSWREQFF
>TRBV30|.|TRBJ2-1|.
TGTGCCTGGGCATTGGGACTGAATGAGCAGCTCTTC
CAWALGLNEQLF
>TRBV5-6|TRBD1|TRBJ2-7|.
TGTGCCAGCAGCCCGGACAGGGGAGCGAACGTGCAGTACTTC
CASSPDRGANVQYF
>TRBV4-2|TRBD2|TRBJ2-7|.
TGTGTCAGCAGCCAAGTTTTCATCAGAATACTAGCGGGATTACCAAGCTCCTACGAGCAGTACTTC
CVSSQVFIRILAGLPSSYEQYF
>TRBV28|.|TRBJ1-2|.
TGTGCCTGCAGCAAGCCCAGGGTTTTCTATGGCTACACCTTC
CACSKPRVFYGYTF
>TRBV6-6|.|TRBJ2-7|medium-sized
TGTGCCAGCAGCTATCCGAGGAAAGCCCCTTCCTACGAGCAGTACTTC
CASSYPRKAPSYEQYF
>TRBV7-7|.|TRBJ2-5|.
TGTGCTAGCAGCTTAGGGCGCGGAGAGACCCAGTACTTC
CASSLGRGETQYF
>TRBV30|.|TRBJ2-3|.
TGTGCCGAAGGGAGAAGCATCTCAGATACGCAGTATTTT
CAEGRSISDTQYF
>TRBV11-3|.|TRBJ1-1|few
TGTGCCAGCAGCTTAGCCGGACAGTCGGGGAGTGGAGCTTTCTTT
CASSLAGQSGSGAFF
>TRBV28|.|TRBJ1-1|many
TGTGCCAGCAACTGGGGACAACTGAACACTGAAGCTTTCTTT
CASNWGQLNTEAFF
>TRBV30|.|TRBJ2-7|.
TGTGCCTGGAGTTCTGGGAGGGGGCATTACAAGCAGTACTTC
CAWSSGRGHYKQYF
>TRBV6-5|.|TRBJ1-1|.
TGCGCCAGCAGTTACTCGAATATGGGGGGATTGAACACTGAAGCTTTCTTT
CASSYSNMGGLNTEAFF
>TRBV5-4|.|TRBJ1-1|.
TGTGCCAGAAGCACGGGGGGAGGAGAAGATGTCACTGAAGCTTTCTTT
CARSTGGGEDVTEAFF
>TRBV29-1|.|TRBJ1-6|.
TGCAGTGTGGGGACAACCTATAATACACCCCACCACTTT
CSVGTTYNTPHHF
>TRBV29-1|.|TRBJ2-4|.
TGCAGCGTCGAGGAAGCGCCTATGGGCATTCAGTACTTC
CSVEEAPMGIQYF
>TRBV4-1|TRBD2|TRBJ2-1|.
TGCGCCAGCAGCCAAGTGGTGCGAGCGGGAGAGTCTAATGAGCAGTTCTTC
CASSQVVRAGESNEQFF
>TRBV20-1|.|TRBJ1-5|many
TGCAGTGCGAGGTTGGGGGCCGGTCAGCCCCAGCATTTT
CSARLGAGQPQHF
>TRBV20-1|.|TRBJ1-1|.
TGCGGTGCTTCGGGGCCATTCACTGAAGCTCTCTTT
CGASGPFTEALF
>TRBV29-1|TRBD1|TRBJ1-1|many
TGCAGCGTTGAAGAGACAGGGCAGGGTGAAGCTTTCTTT
CSVEETGQGEAFF
>TRBV29-1|.|TRBJ2-2|.
TGCAGCGTTGGTGGCAAAACGAACACCGGGAAGCTGTTTTTT
CSVGGKTNTGKLFF
>TRBV10-2|.|TRBJ2-6|.
TGCACCAGCAAGGTAGTCCTCTCTGGGGCCAACGTCCTGACTTTC
CTSKVVLSGANVLTF
>TRBV5-6|.|TRBJ2-1|.
TGTGCCTGCAGCTTGGCCCTAAGCCCCCGTCAGTTCTTC
CACSLALSPRQFF
>TRBV6-5|TRBD1|TRBJ1-6|.
TGTGCCAGGAGTTACAACACAGGACAGGACAGCTCCTATAATTCACACCTCCACTTT
CARSYNTGQDSSYNSHLHF
>TRBV29-1|TRBD1|TRBJ2-5|.
TGCAGCGCTAGAGGGACAGGGAAGTACCAAGATACCCAGTACTTC
CSARGTGKYQDTQYF
>TRBV10-2|.|TRBJ2-7|.
TGCGCCAGCAGTAACGGTTACGAGCAGTACTTC
CASSNGYEQYF
>TRBV6-2/TRBV6-3|TRBD2|TRBJ2-1|many
TGTGCCAGCAGAACCGGGACTAGCGGGAGGCTTGAGCAGTTCTTC
CASRTGTSGRLEQFF
>TRBV6-2/TRBV6-3|TRBD1|TRBJ1-5|.
TGTGCCAGCAATTACGTTCGCAGGGGGTCGGTTCAGCCCCAGCGTTTT
CASNYVRRGSVQPQRF
>TRBV6-5|.|TRBJ2-1|.
TGTGCCAGCAGTTACTCGCCGCAAACAAGGAAGACCTACAATGAGCAGTTCTTC
CASSYSPQTRKTYNEQFF
>TRBV29-1|.|TRBJ2-1|.
TGCAGCCTTAAAGGGTGGAATGAGCAGTTCTTC
CSLKGWNEQFF
>TRBV4-1|.|TRBJ2-2|.
TGCGCCAGCAGCCAACACCACGTTTGGAACACCGATGAGCTGTTTTTT
CASSQHHVWNTDELFF
>TRBV10-3|TRBD1|TRBJ1-4|.
TGTGCCATCAGTGAGTCAGGACAGGAGTATGAAAAACTGTTTTTT
CAISESGQEYEKLFF
>TRBV6-2/TRBV6-3|.|TRBJ2-5|many
TGTGCCAGCAGTTACTCCAGGGGTGTCCAGTACTTC
CASSYSRGVQYF
>TRBV12-3/TRBV12-4|.|TRBJ2-3|.
TGTGCCAGCAGCCCACGGGACCGCACGTATACGCAGTATTTT
CASSPRDRTYTQYF
>TRBV18|.|TRBJ2-1|.
TGTGCCAGCTCACCATCGACAGGACTAAACAATGAGCAGTTCTTC
CASSPSTGLNNEQFF
>TRBV29-1|.|TRBJ2-3|.
TGCAACAATGAAGACACCGGGATAGGCCCCCCAGATACGCAGTATTTT
CNNEDTGIGPPDTQYF
>TRBV20-1|.|TRBJ2-3|many
TGCAGTGCCCCGGACAGAGCTAGCACAGATACGCAGTATTTT
CSAPDRASTDTQYF
>TRBV11-1|TRBD2|TRBJ2-1|.
TGTCCCAGCAGCCCGCGGGAGGGCTGCTATGAGCAGTCCTTC
CPSSPREGCYEQSF
>TRBV6-2/TRBV6-3|.|TRBJ1-5|.
TGTGCCAGCTGTTACCTACCTTTAGGGATGAAGGGGTTCCAGCCCCAGCATTTT
CASCYLPLGMKGFQPQHF
>TRBV4-1|TRBD1|TRBJ2-3|.
TGCGCCGGCAGATCGACAGGGCAGGATGCGCAGTATTTT
CAGRSTGQDAQYF
>TRBV6-6|.|TRBJ1-1|few
TGTGCCAGCAGGCTTCCGACGGAAAACACTGAAGCTTTCTTT
CASRLPTENTEAFF
>TRBV4-1|.|TRBJ2-7|once
TGCGCCGGCGGCCAAGGGAGTAGGACCCTCTACGAGCAGTACTTC
CAGGQGSRTLYEQYF